This passage covers 15 T cell receptor beta chains from one sample sequenced in a study of patients and donors after allogeneic stem cell transplantation. MiXCR, run by TCRdb on the RT-PCR reads, gives a single entry per CDR3 protein. The table has hundreds of thousands of distinct CDR3 sequences, 16% seen once; the top ten hold 7% to 7.5%. Sequencing was done on a sample of blood, either unsorted or a sorted T cell fraction (not recorded which). All receptors come from a human donor who was either an allogeneic HSCT recipient or a stem cell or donor lymphocyte infusion donor (not recorded which). It is not recorded whose cells these are; they may come from a transplant donor.

This clonotype was observed once. J is TRBJ2-1 and V is TRBV4-1, with D uncertain. Germline assignment: CDR1 MGHRA and CDR2 YSYEKL. The CDR3 is made up of 12 amino acids. Trimming cost V 0 bases and J 13 bases, with 10 bases left between them. CDR3 amino acids: CASSQDRLDQFF. The CDR3 DNA reads TGCGCCAGCAGCCAAGATCGGTTGGACCAGTTCTTC.

This clonotype has more than one count but fewer than ten. The V and J genes are TRBV5-1 and TRBJ2-2; weak D call: TRBD1 (6 bases). CDR3 length: 15 amino acids. Germline V CDR1 and CDR2: SGHRS, YFSETQ. V was cut by 4 bases and J by 5 bases, with 15 bases left in between. CDR3 region: CASSADRRATGELFF. CDR3 DNA: TGCGCCAGCAGCGCGGACAGACGGGCAACCGGGGAGCTGTTTTTT.

This clonotype has a handful of counts. V and J are TRBV11-2 and TRBJ2-7; a possible D gene is TRBD2 (6 bases). The V end was cut by 0 bases, the J end by 9 bases, with 18 bases between. The CDR3 extends over 15 amino acids. Per the germline V gene, CDR1 is SGHAT and CDR2 is FQNNGV. The CDR3 nucleotides are TGTGCCAGCAGCTTAGATCTTTCGGTGGCGGGACGGCAGTACTTC. As protein: CASSLDLSVAGRQYF.

The rearrangement links TRBV10-3 to TRBJ2-7, with D possibly being TRBD1 or TRBD2 (6 bases each). This CDR3 has 11 amino acids. The ends were cut back, 7 bases at V and 3 bases at J, with 7 bases in the middle. Germline V gives CDR1 ENHRY, CDR2 SYGVKD. In DNA, the CDR3 is TGTGCCATCAAGGGGGGCTACGAGCAGTACTTC. This codes for CAIKGGYEQYF.

The chain combines TRBV4-2 with TRBJ1-5, with D possibly matching TRBD1 (6 bases). This CDR3 contains 16 residues. Germline V lookup: CDR1 LGHNA, CDR2 YNFKEQ. V was clipped by 1 base and J by 1 base, with 11 bases between them. The CDR3 reads CASSQVGGGSNQPQHF. The CDR3 DNA reads as TGTGCCAGCAGCCAAGTCGGGGGGGGCAGCAATCAGCCCCAGCATTTT.

There are many counts of this clonotype. The chain uses TRBV29-1 and TRBJ2-1, with 7 bases identical to TRBD2. Trimming took 2 bases from V and 2 from J; bases not matched to a gene: 6. This CDR3 is built from 15 residues. Germline CDR1 reads SQVTM; CDR2 reads ANQGSEA. The DNA for the CDR3 is TGCAGCGTTGAACCTGGACTAGTCCCCTACAATGAGCAGTTCTTC. Amino acids: CSVEPGLVPYNEQFF.

The rearrangement uses TRBV18 and TRBJ1-4; 7 nucleotides match TRBD1. The CDR3 is made up of 15 amino acids. J gave up 7 bases and V 1 base, and 6 bases lay outside the gene matches. Looked up from germline, CDR1 is KGHSH and CDR2 is LQKENI. The CDR3 spells CASSPLGGGTEKLFF. The CDR3 region has the DNA TGTGCCAGCTCACCACTTGGAGGGGGCACTGAAAAACTGTTTTTT.

The chain is built from TRBV11-2 and TRBJ2-7; 8 bases map to TRBD2. With V trimmed by 6 bases and J by 3 bases, 13 bases remained unmatched. CDR3 length: 16 amino acids. Germline CDR1 is SGHAT and CDR2 is FQNNGV. CDR3 region: CASRSISAGVLYEQYF. Here the CDR3 DNA reads TGTGCCAGCAGATCAATTTCAGCGGGAGTTCTCTACGAGCAGTACTTC.

The rearrangement joins TRBV7-2 to TRBJ2-3, with D unclear. The germline gives CDR1 SGHTA, CDR2 FQGNSA. The CDR3 sequence is 14 residues long. The V end was cut by 1 base, the J end by 2 bases, with 7 bases between. CDR3 in amino acids: CASSLDLNTDTQYF. The DNA for the CDR3 is TGTGCCAGCAGCTTAGACCTGAACACAGATACGCAGTATTTT.

This clonotype was seen more than once but under ten times. The chain recombines TRBV6-2 or TRBV6-3 with TRBJ2-7; possibly TRBD1 for D (6 bases). Trimming shortened V by 4 bases and J by 2 bases, and 12 bases separated the two germline ends. The CDR3 is 14 residues long. The germline gives CDR1 MNHEY, CDR2 SVGEGT. The CDR3 nucleotides read TGTGCCAGCAGTTCCCCCGGGACACCCTACGAGCAGTACTTC. Amino acids: CASSSPGTPYEQYF.

The gene calls are TRBV24-1 and TRBJ2-2; D possibly corresponds to TRBD1 (6 bases). Germline CDR1 reads KGHDR; CDR2 reads SFDVKD. V lost 3 bases, J lost 4 bases, and 11 bases lay in between. The CDR3 covers 15 residues. This CDR3 is CATSDRRTVTGELFF. The CDR3 coding sequence is TGTGCCACCAGTGATCGAAGGACAGTCACCGGGGAGCTGTTTTTT.

This clonotype was observed a handful of times. The V and J genes are TRBV12-3 or TRBV12-4 and TRBJ2-5, with 7 nucleotides matching TRBD1. The ends lost 6 bases at V and 5 bases at J; junction bases unmatched: 12. The CDR3 is made up of 15 amino acids. The chain's CDR3 is CASSPGQHQWETQYF. The CDR3 DNA reads TGTGCCAGCAGCCCGGGACAGCACCAGTGGGAGACCCAGTACTTC.

The chain combines TRBV7-9 with TRBJ1-1; perhaps TRBD1 as D (5 bases). Trimming removed 1 base at V and 7 bases at J, with 13 bases between. Germline lookup yields CDR1 SEHNR and CDR2 FQNEAQ (reference sequence). The length of the CDR3 is 14 residues. The CDR3 bases are TGTGCCAGCAGCTTAGAGACCGGGACGAATGAAGCTTTCTTT. Translation: CASSLETGTNEAFF.

This clonotype was counted many times. The chain is built from TRBV12-3 or TRBV12-4 and TRBJ2-7, with a weak D call TRBD2 (6 bases). Trimming cost V 6 bases and J 0 bases, with 12 bases left between them. This CDR3 has 14 amino acids. CDR3 region: CASRLAGSSYEQYF. The DNA of the CDR3 is TGTGCCAGCAGGTTGGCGGGGAGCTCCTACGAGCAGTACTTC.

The chain has TRBV16 and TRBJ1-5, with TRBD1 as a possible D gene (5 bases). The CDR3 contains 14 residues. Trimming cost V 0 bases and J 9 bases, with 12 bases left between them. CDR1 and CDR2 (germline): KGHSY, FQNENV. This CDR3 is CASSQSNGGLPQHF. The CDR3, as DNA: TGTGCCAGCAGCCAATCGAACGGGGGGTTGCCCCAGCATTTT.